This T cell receptor beta chain stems from a study of blood T cell repertoires in COVID-19. Germline V gene sequence: CDR1 SGHAT, CDR2 FQNNGV. The CDR3 is made up of 15 amino acids. The V end was cut by 7 bases, the J end by 0 bases, with 13 bases between. The method was immunoSEQ multiplex PCR; TCRdb's version includes in-frame clones alone and lacks a portion of them. The sample includes tens of thousands of clones, about four fifths of them seen just once. The chain has TRBV11-2 and TRBJ2-1; D might be TRBD2 (5 bases). Sequencing was done on a sample of peripheral blood. This TCR came from a woman older than 75 with acute or convalescent COVID-19. CDR3 bases: TGTGCCAGCACCCTTAGAGCGGACTCCTACAATGAGCAGTTCTTC. Protein: CASTLRADSYNEQFF.